Sequencing of this TCR beta chain was carried out in a study of cytomegalovirus exposure and HLA in healthy donors. With 60 Vbeta and 13 Jbeta primers, the PCR was carried out. Sequencing was performed with immunoSEQ multiplex PCR; in TCRdb, only in-frame clones are kept and a portion is missing. The top ten clones hold about 2.3% of a sample with roughly 110,000 clones, around 76% of them seen once. Notes on this clone: Its antigen is not identified.

Study results and limitations: According to a later analysis, most TCR beta chains associated with CMV appeared HLA-restricted. Cytomegalovirus status was reportedly diagnosed by the classifier with high sensitivity and specificity. Productive status was seen about 87% or about 30% of the time for most TCR beta V segments in an earlier analysis. The dataset shows that most TCR sequences were rare, while some public TCRs occurred in many donors.

The CDR3 sequence is 14 residues long. V was pared by 0 bases and J by 3 bases, with 8 bases between. CDR1 is MGHDK, CDR2 SYGVNS, per germline. The chain is built from TRBV25-1 and TRBJ1-1; no clear D gene. The clonotype originates from a young man in good health and CMV-seronegative. Sequencing was done on a sample of PBMCs. CDR3 residues: CASSEYERDTEAFF. CDR3 DNA sequence: TGTGCCAGCAGTGAATACGAACGGGACACTGAAGCTTTCTTT.